This T cell receptor (beta chain) was captured in a study of blood T cell repertoires in COVID-19. Sequencing was performed with immunoSEQ multiplex PCR; in TCRdb, only in-frame clones are kept and a portion is missing. This table holds hundreds of thousands of clones, about 89% found once. CDR1 is MDHEN and CDR2 is SYDVKM in the germline V gene. The CDR3 has 13 residues. The V and J ends lost 10 bases and 6 bases respectively, with 19 bases between them. The sequence was collected from a woman in her sixties or seventies who had recovered from COVID-19. Input material: peripheral blood. This chain connects TRBV28 to TRBJ2-7; no definite D call. Written as DNA, the CDR3 is TGTGCCACCGATTCCCCCTACTCGATCGAGCAGTACTTC. Amino acids: CATDSPYSIEQYF.